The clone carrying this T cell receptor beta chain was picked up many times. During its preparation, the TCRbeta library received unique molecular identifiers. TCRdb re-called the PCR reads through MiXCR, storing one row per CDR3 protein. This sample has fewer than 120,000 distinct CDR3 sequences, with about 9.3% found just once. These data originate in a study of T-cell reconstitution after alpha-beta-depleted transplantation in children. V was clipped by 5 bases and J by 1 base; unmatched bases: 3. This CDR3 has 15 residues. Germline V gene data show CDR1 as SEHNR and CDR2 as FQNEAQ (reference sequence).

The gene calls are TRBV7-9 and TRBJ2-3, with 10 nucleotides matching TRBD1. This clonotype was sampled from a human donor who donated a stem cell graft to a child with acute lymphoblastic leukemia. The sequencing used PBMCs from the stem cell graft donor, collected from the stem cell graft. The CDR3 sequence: CASSVGTGGTDTQYF. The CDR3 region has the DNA TGTGCCAGCAGCGTCGGGACAGGGGGCACAGATACGCAGTATTTT.